A selection of T cell receptor beta chains follows, all from one sample in a study of blood T cell repertoires in COVID-19. The data were produced by immunoSEQ multiplex PCR, yet TCRdb's version contains in-frame clones alone and is incomplete. This repertoire shows roughly 120,000 clones, 75% to 85% found once; its top ten account for approximately 15%. Sequences were obtained from peripheral blood. Receptor source: a woman aged 60-75 years with acute or convalescent COVID-19. Both conserved end residues are part of each CDR3. The D gene is left open where the match is weak. Clone size appears in some rows only: once, few, many, or a class for an expanded clone.

v_gene: TRBV7-3
d_gene: .
j_gene: TRBJ2-1
abundance: .
CDR3aa: CASSLLSGLSYNEQFF
CDR3nt: TGTGCCAGCAGCTTGCTGAGCGGGCTCTCCTACAATGAGCAGTTCTTC

v_gene: TRBV10-3
d_gene: .
j_gene: TRBJ1-2
abundance: .
CDR3aa: CAIGSGDVGYTF
CDR3nt: TGTGCCATCGGTTCCGGGGATGTAGGCTACACCTTC

v_gene: TRBV9
d_gene: .
j_gene: TRBJ2-1
abundance: few
CDR3aa: CASSSQDGLGDEQFF
CDR3nt: TGTGCCAGCAGCTCCCAAGATGGGCTAGGGGATGAGCAGTTCTTC

v_gene: TRBV7-3
d_gene: TRBD1
j_gene: TRBJ1-1
abundance: .
CDR3aa: CARFRGTGHTEAFF
CDR3nt: TGTGCCAGGTTTCGTGGGACAGGTCACACTGAAGCTTTCTTT

v_gene: TRBV28
d_gene: .
j_gene: TRBJ1-2
abundance: .
CDR3aa: CASSRRSQGGYTF
CDR3nt: TGTGCCAGCAGCCGCAGAAGCCAGGGCGGCTACACCTTC

v_gene: TRBV5-1
d_gene: .
j_gene: TRBJ1-2
abundance: .
CDR3aa: CASSLPSNYGYTF
CDR3nt: TGCGCCAGCAGCTTGCCCTCTAACTATGGCTACACCTTC

v_gene: TRBV6-5
d_gene: TRBD1
j_gene: TRBJ1-6
abundance: .
CDR3aa: CASSHQTGANSPLHF
CDR3nt: TGTGCCAGCAGTCACCAGACAGGGGCCAATTCACCCCTCCACTTT

v_gene: TRBV6-4
d_gene: .
j_gene: TRBJ2-6
abundance: medium-sized
CDR3aa: CASSTDSASGANVLTF
CDR3nt: TGTGCCAGCAGTACCGACAGCGCCTCTGGGGCCAACGTCCTGACTTTC

v_gene: TRBV7-9
d_gene: TRBD1
j_gene: TRBJ1-1
abundance: .
CDR3aa: CASTESRTGSAFF
CDR3nt: TGTGCCAGCACCGAATCGAGGACAGGTAGTGCTTTCTTT

v_gene: TRBV7-3
d_gene: .
j_gene: TRBJ1-4
abundance: .
CDR3aa: CASSSTGQRGEKLFF
CDR3nt: TGTGCCAGCAGCTCCACAGGGCAGAGGGGTGAAAAACTGTTTTTT

v_gene: TRBV19
d_gene: .
j_gene: TRBJ2-1
abundance: .
CDR3aa: CASSRATVNNEQFF
CDR3nt: TGTGCCAGTAGTCGCGCGACAGTTAACAATGAGCAGTTCTTC

v_gene: TRBV6-5
d_gene: TRBD1
j_gene: TRBJ1-5
abundance: .
CDR3aa: CASSRTGQTDQPQHF
CDR3nt: TGTGCCAGCAGTCGGACGGGACAGACAGATCAGCCCCAGCATTTT

v_gene: TRBV2
d_gene: TRBD1
j_gene: TRBJ1-6
abundance: .
CDR3aa: CASSARTGDNSPLHF
CDR3nt: TGTGCCAGCAGTGCAAGGACAGGGGATAATTCACCCCTCCACTTT

v_gene: TRBV11-2
d_gene: .
j_gene: TRBJ2-5
abundance: once
CDR3aa: CASSLGRASQETQYF
CDR3nt: TGTGCCAGCAGCTTAGGGAGGGCTTCCCAAGAGACCCAGTACTTC